This TCR beta chain was obtained from a study of regulatory T cells in long-lasting Graves disease. This clonotype came up once. Its antigen is unidentified. It is likely a read error: a sequence one base away is far more abundant. Combining iRepertoire HTBI primers with Arm-PCR of CDR3 regions, the authors built TCR beta libraries. A single record per CDR3 protein comes from TCRdb applying MiXCR to the multiplex PCR reads. The sample holds 300,000 to 400,000 distinct CDR3 sequences, roughly 18% seen once. General study points: Relative to new patients (roughly 900), persistent patients exhibited greater sharing of public clonotypes (around 2,700). Favored usage of TRBV28, TRBJ1-2 and TRBJ2-5 was recorded in persistent disease.

Trimming pared 5 bases from V and 13 bases from J, leaving 24 bases between. The CDR3 has 15 amino acids. Time point described: newly diagnosed GD, antithyroid drugs for less than 3 months. From RNA extracted from PBMCs, the TCR library was made. The sequence was obtained from a female donor with Graves disease. This specimen was peripheral blood mononuclear cells (PBMCs), taken at new diagnosis, from a patient treated with antithyroid drugs. The rearrangement uses TRBV12-3 or TRBV12-4 and TRBJ2-4; tentatively, D is TRBD1 (5 bases). The CDR3 region is CASSQGISSYNEQYF. CDR3 sequence (DNA): TGTGCCAGCAGTCAGGGAATAAGCTCCTACAATGAGCAGTACTTC.